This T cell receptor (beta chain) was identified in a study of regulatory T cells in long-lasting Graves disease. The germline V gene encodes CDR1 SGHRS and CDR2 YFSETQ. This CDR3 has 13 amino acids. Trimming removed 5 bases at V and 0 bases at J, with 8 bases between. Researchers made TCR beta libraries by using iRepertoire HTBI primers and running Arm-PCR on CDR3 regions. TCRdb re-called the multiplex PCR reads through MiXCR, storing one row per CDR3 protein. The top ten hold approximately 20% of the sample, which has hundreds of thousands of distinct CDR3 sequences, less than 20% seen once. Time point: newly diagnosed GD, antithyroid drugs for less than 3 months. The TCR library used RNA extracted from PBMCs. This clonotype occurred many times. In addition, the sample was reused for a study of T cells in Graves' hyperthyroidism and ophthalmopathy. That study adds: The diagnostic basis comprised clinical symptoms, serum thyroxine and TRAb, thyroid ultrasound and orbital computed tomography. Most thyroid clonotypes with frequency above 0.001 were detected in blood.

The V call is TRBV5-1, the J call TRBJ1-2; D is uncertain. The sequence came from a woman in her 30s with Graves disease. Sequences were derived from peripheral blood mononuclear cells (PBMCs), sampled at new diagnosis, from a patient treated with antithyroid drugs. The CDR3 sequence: CASRSGTNYGYTF. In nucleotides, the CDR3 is TGCGCCAGCAGGTCGGGGACTAACTATGGCTACACCTTC.